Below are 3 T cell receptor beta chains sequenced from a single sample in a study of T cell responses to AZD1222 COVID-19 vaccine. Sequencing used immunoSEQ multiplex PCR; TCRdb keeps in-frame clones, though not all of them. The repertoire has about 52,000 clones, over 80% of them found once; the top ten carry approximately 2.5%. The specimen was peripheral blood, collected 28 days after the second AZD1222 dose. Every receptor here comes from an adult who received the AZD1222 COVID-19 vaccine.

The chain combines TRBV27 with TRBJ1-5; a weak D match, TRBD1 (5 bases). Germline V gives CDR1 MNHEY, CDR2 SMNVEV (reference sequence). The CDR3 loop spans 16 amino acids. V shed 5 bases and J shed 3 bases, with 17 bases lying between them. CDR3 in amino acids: CASSQSSGVNNQPQHF. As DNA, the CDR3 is TGTGCCAGCAGTCAGTCCTCGGGGGTGAACAATCAGCCCCAGCATTTT.

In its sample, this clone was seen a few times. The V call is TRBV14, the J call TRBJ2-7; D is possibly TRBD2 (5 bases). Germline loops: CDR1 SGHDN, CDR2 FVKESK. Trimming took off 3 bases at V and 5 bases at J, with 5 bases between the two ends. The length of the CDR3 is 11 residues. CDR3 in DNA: TGTGCCAGCAGCCAGAGGGACGAGCAGTACTTC. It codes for CASSQRDEQYF.

This CDR3 reads CASSQGPGGPDTQYF. DNA for the CDR3: TGCGCCAGCAGCCAAGGCCCAGGGGGCCCAGATACGCAGTATTTT. The genes are TRBV4-1 and TRBJ2-3; 8 positions match TRBD1. CDR1 is MGHRA and CDR2 is YSYEKL in the germline V gene. The junction had 4 bases not matched to a gene; V was cut back by 1 base and J by 4 bases. This CDR3 is built from 15 residues.